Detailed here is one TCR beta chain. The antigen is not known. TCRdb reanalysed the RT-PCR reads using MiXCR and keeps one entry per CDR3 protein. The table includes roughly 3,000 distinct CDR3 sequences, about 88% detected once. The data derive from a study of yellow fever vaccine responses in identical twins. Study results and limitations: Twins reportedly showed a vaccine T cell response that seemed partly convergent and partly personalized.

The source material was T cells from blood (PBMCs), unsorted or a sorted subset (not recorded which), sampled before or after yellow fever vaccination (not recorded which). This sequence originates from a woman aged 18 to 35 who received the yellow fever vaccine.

The CDR3 DNA reads TGTGCCAGCAGTCTACAGGAAAATCAGCCCCAGCATTTT. Amino acids: CASSLQENQPQHF. This chain connects TRBV6-2 or TRBV6-3 to TRBJ1-5, with D maybe TRBD1 (5 bases). CDR1 MNHEY and CDR2 SVGEGT come from the germline V gene. Trimming removed 5 bases from V and 4 bases from J, with 9 bases in between. There are 13 residues in the CDR3.